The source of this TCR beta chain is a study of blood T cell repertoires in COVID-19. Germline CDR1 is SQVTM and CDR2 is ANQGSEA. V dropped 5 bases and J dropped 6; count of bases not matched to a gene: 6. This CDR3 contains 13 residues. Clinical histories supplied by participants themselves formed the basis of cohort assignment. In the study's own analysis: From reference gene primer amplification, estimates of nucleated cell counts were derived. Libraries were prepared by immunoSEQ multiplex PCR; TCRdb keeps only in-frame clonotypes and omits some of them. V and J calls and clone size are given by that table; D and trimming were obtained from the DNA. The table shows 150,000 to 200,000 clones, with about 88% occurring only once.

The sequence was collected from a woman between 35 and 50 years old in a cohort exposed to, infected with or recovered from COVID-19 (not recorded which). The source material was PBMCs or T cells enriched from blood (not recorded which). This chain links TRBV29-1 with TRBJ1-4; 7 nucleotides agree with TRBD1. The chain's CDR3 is CSVRGTDYEKLFF. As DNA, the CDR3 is TGCAGCGTTCGGGGGACAGATTATGAAAAACTGTTTTTT. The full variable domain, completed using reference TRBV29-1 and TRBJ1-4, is SAVISQKPSRDICQRGTSLTIQCQVDSQVTMMFWYRQQPGQSLTLIATANQGSEATYESGFVIDKFPISRPNLTFSTLTVSNMSPEDSSIYLCSVRGTDYEKLFFGSGTQLSVL.